This T cell receptor beta chain was captured in a study of T cell changes during pregnancy in multiple sclerosis. This table comes from immunoSEQ multiplex PCR, and its TCRdb copy is limited to in-frame clones, with some not included. The table lists fewer than 60,000 clones, 92% of them singletons, with around 0.66% in the top ten. The ends were cut back, 4 bases at V and 3 bases at J, with 8 bases in the middle. This CDR3 is built from 13 residues. Per the germline V gene, CDR1 is SEHNR and CDR2 is FQNEAQ (reference sequence). This chain uses TRBV7-9 with TRBJ2-3; possibly TRBD1 for D (5 bases). The TCR was taken from a female donor with multiple sclerosis, enrolled in a pregnancy study. The sequencing here drew on CD4+ T cells from peripheral blood mononuclear cells, taken after pregnancy. CDR3 in amino acids: CASSWTSTDTQYF. The DNA for the CDR3 is TGTGCCAGCAGCTGGACATCAACAGATACGCAGTATTTT. The variable domain in full, completed from reference TRBV7-9 and TRBJ2-3, reads DTGVSQNPRHKITKRGQNVTFRCDPISEHNRLYWYRQTLGQGPEFLTYFQNEAQLEKSRLLSDRFSAERPKGSFSTLEIQRTEQGDSAMYLCASSWTSTDTQYFGPGTRLTVL.